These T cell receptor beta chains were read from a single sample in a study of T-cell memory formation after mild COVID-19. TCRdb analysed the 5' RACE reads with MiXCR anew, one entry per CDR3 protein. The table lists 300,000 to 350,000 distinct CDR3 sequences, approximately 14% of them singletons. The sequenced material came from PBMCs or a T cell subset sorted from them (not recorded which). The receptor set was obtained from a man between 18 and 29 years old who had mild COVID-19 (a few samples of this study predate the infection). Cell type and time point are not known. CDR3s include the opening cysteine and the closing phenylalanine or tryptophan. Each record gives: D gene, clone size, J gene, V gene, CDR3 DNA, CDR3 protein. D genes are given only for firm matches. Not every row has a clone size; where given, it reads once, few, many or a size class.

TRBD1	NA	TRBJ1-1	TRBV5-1	TGCGCCAGCAGCCCTGGACAGGGTGATCCCACTGAAGCTTTCTTT	CASSPGQGDPTEAFF
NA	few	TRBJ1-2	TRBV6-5	TGTGCCAGCAGTTTAGGACCGCCGAGCCTAAACTATGGCTACACCTTC	CASSLGPPSLNYGYTF
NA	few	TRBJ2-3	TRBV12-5	TGTGCTAGTGGTTTCACCGGGTCAGATACGCAGTATTTT	CASGFTGSDTQYF
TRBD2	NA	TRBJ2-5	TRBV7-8	TGTGCCAGCAGCTTACGACTAGCGGGGACTCAGGAGACCCAGTACTTC	CASSLRLAGTQETQYF
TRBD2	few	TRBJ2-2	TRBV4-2	TGTGCCAGCAGCCGGGACCGAGGACTAGCGGGGGGAACGAACACCGGGGAGCTGTTTTTT	CASSRDRGLAGGTNTGELFF
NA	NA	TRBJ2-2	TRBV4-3	TGCGCCAGCAGGGGGGAGGCTGTGGGGACAGGGGAGCTGTTTTTT	CASRGEAVGTGELFF
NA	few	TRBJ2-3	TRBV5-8	TGTGCCAGCTGCGAGGACCGGGTTTTCGAGAGCACAGATACGCAGTATTTT	CASCEDRVFESTDTQYF
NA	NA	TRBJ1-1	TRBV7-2	TGTGCCAGCAGCTTATGGCCAAAACGGGTGAACACTGAAGCTTTCTTT	CASSLWPKRVNTEAFF
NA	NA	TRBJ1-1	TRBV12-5	TGTGCTAGTGCCACCTCGGGGGGAACTGAAGCTTTCTTT	CASATSGGTEAFF
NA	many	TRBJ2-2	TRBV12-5	TGTGCTAGTGGTTTGCTTACGGGACACCTAACCGGGGAGCTGTTTTTT	CASGLLTGHLTGELFF
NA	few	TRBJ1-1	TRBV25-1	TGTGCCAGCAGTGAATACTGGGGTCACATGGAAGCTTTCTTT	CASSEYWGHMEAFF
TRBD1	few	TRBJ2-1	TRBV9	TGTGCCAGCAGCGACGCTCTGGACAGGGGCTGGCAGTTCTTC	CASSDALDRGWQFF
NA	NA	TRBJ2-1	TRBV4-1	TGCGCCAGCAGCCAAGAAGGGCTAGCTATTAATGAGCAGTTCTTC	CASSQEGLAINEQFF
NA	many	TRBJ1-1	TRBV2	TGTGCCAGCAGTGAAGAACTGAACACTGAAGCTTTCTTT	CASSEELNTEAFF
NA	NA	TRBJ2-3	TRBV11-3	TGTGCCAGCAGCTTAAGACAGGGAGGGCCCACAGATACGCAGTATTTT	CASSLRQGGPTDTQYF
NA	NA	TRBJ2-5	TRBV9	TGTGCCAGCAGCGTAGCCGGGGGCGCCGGGACCCAGTACTTC	CASSVAGGAGTQYF
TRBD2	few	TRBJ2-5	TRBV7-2	TGTGCCAGCAGCTTAGGTAGCGGGGGGAGCCTGGAGACCCAGTACTTC	CASSLGSGGSLETQYF
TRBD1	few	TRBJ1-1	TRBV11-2	TGTGCCAGCAGCTTAGTCTCCCAACAGGGGCTTTCAGCTGAAGCTTTCTTT	CASSLVSQQGLSAEAFF
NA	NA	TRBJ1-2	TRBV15	TGTGCCACCAGCAGAGATCGGGGTACTAACTATGGCTACACCTTC	CATSRDRGTNYGYTF
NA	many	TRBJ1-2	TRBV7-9	TGTGCCAGCAGCTTAGGGACGGACTATGGCTACACCTTC	CASSLGTDYGYTF
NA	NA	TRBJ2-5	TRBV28	TGTGCCAGCAGTTTATCTAGCACGGAGACCCAGTACTTC	CASSLSSTETQYF
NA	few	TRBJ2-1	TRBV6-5	TGTGCCAGCAGTCTACTCTCGAGACAGGACTACAATGAGCAGTTCTTC	CASSLLSRQDYNEQFF
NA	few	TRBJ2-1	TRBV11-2	TGTGCCAGCAGCTTGTATCCGGGGACCTCCTACAATGAGCAGTTCTTC	CASSLYPGTSYNEQFF
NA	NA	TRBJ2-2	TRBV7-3	TGTGCCAGCAGCTTAATGTCAGGGGCCGGCACCGGGGAGCTGTTTTTT	CASSLMSGAGTGELFF
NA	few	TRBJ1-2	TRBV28	TGTGCCAGCAGTCCAAGCTCGAGCCCTCCCTTCTATGGCTACACCTTC	CASSPSSSPPFYGYTF
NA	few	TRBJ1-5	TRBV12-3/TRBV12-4	TGTGCCAGCAGCCCAGGGGAGGGCAATCAGCCCCAGCATTTT	CASSPGEGNQPQHF
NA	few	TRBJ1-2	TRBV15	TGTGCCACCAGCAGAGAAGAATATGGCTACACCTTC	CATSREEYGYTF
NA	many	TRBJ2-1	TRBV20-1	TGCAGTGCTAGGCCGCCCAGGGATCCCTCCTACAATGAGCAGTTCTTC	CSARPPRDPSYNEQFF
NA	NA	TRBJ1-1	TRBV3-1	TGTGCCAGCCGGTCAGGGGAGGGGATGACTGAAGCTTTCTTT	CASRSGEGMTEAFF
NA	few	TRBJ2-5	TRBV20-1	TGCAGTGCTAGTTCCGGGACTCTCACTACTGGGACCCAGTACTTC	CSASSGTLTTGTQYF
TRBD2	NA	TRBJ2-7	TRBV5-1	TGCGCCAGCAGCGACCTAGCGGGGGGACCTACCTACGAGCAGTACTTC	CASSDLAGGPTYEQYF
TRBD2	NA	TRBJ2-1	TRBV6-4	TGTGCCAGCAGTGACTCCCCGGGGGGTATCTATGAGCAGTTCTTC	CASSDSPGGIYEQFF
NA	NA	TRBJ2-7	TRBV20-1	TGCAGTGCCAAACGAACCGGGACTTACGCCTACGAGCAGTACTTC	CSAKRTGTYAYEQYF
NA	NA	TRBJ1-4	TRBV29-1	TGCAGCGTTGGATCGAATGAAAAACTGTTTTTT	CSVGSNEKLFF
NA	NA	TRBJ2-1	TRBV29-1	TGCAGCGCCATCGCCTACAATGAGCAGTTCTTC	CSAIAYNEQFF
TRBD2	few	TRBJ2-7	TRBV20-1	TGCAGTGCTACAGGACTAGCGGGGTCAGTGGAGCAGTACTTC	CSATGLAGSVEQYF
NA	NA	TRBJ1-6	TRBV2	TGTGCCAGCACGATGGACAGATTTTATAATTCACCCCTCCACTTT	CASTMDRFYNSPLHF
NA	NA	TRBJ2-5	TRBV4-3	TGCGCCAGCAGCCAAGGGACGGTGTCGGGGGAGACCCAGTACTTC	CASSQGTVSGETQYF
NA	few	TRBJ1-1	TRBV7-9	TGTGCCAGCAGCTTACATCTAATGAACACTGAAGCTTTCTTT	CASSLHLMNTEAFF
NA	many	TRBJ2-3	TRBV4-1	TGCGCCAGCAGCCAAGGGTCTGGCACAGATACGCAGTATTTT	CASSQGSGTDTQYF
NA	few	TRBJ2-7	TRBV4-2	TGTGCCAGCAGCCAAGAGAGATTATCCTACGAGCAGTACTTC	CASSQERLSYEQYF
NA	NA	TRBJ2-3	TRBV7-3	TGTGCCAGCAGCTCTATAGGTCCAGATACGCAGTATTTT	CASSSIGPDTQYF
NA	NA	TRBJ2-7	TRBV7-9	TGTGCCAGCAGCACCCTCGGGGGGCAGGGTCGTGAGCAGTACTTC	CASSTLGGQGREQYF
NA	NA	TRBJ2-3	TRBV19	TGTGCCAGTAAGGGCGGGATCCACACAGATACGCAGTATTTT	CASKGGIHTDTQYF
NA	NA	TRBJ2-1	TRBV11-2	TGTGCCAGCAGCTTAGGGGGGGACAACGGTGAGCAGTTCTTC	CASSLGGDNGEQFF
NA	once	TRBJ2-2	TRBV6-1	TGTGCCAGCAGTGTGGAGGGGTCCGGGGAGCTGTTTTTT	CASSVEGSGELFF
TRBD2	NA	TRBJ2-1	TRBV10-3	TGTGCCATCAGTGGTGGTAGCGGGGGGCAGAGCTCCTACAATGAGCAGTTCTTC	CAISGGSGGQSSYNEQFF
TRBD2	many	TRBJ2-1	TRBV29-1	TGCAGCGTTGAAGATGGGCGGGGGGGCCTCGTAGGCAATGAGCAGTTCTTC	CSVEDGRGGLVGNEQFF
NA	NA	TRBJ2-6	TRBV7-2	TGTGCCAGCAGCTTAGCGGGTCGGCACTCTGGGGCCAACGTCCTGACTTTC	CASSLAGRHSGANVLTF
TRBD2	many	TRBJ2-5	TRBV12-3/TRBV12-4	TGTGCCAGCAGGGGTGAGACTAGCGGGGTATCGGAGACCCAGTACTTC	CASRGETSGVSETQYF
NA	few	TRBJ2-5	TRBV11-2	TGTGCCAGCAGCCAGGGGACGGGATCGACCCAGTACTTC	CASSQGTGSTQYF
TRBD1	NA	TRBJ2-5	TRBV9	TGTGCCAGCAGCGTAACCAAGGACAGGGGAGAGACCCAGTACTTC	CASSVTKDRGETQYF
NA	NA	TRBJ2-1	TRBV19	TGTGCCAGTAGTATAGGGGGTCGTGAGCAGTTCTTC	CASSIGGREQFF
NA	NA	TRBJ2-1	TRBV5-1	TGCGCCAGCAGCTTGAGTCAGGGAAACAATGAGCAGTTCTTC	CASSLSQGNNEQFF
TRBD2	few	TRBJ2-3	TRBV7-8	TGTGCCAGCAGCTTAGGGGCTAGCGGGGGGAGGACAGATACGCAGTATTTT	CASSLGASGGRTDTQYF